This TCR beta chain was identified during a study of T cells in Graves' hyperthyroidism and ophthalmopathy. As for the study in general: It was at initial diagnosis, before any treatment, that peripheral blood was collected.

There are 13 residues in the CDR3. Trimming pared 3 bases from V and 3 bases from J, leaving 7 bases between. Germline V gene data show CDR1 as SGHAT and CDR2 as FQNNGV. This clonotype was seen repeatedly, ten times or more. Its antigen is as yet unknown. General observations from the study: Most clonotypes that expanded in the thyroid above 0.001 also showed up in blood.

Amplified TCR beta CDR3 regions derived from RNA transcripts. In the first-round RT-PCR of the TCR CDR3, the HTBI primer set was used. TCRdb fed the multiplex PCR reads into MiXCR, producing one record per CDR3 protein. The top ten hold under 15% of the sample, which has about 640,000 distinct CDR3 sequences, roughly 15% seen once. Patients were excluded because of uncontrolled infection, other autoimmune disease, pregnancy or lactation. Diagnoses rested on clinical symptoms, serum thyroxine and TRAb, thyroid ultrasound and orbital computed tomography. This TCR derives from a woman between 50 and 59 years old with Graves' ophthalmopathy. The J gene is TRBJ2-3, the V gene TRBV11-2; D ambiguous. The sample was blood. The chain's CDR3 is CASSFQATDTQYF. In nucleotides, the CDR3 is TGTGCCAGCAGCTTCCAAGCAACAGATACGCAGTATTTT.